This entry describes one T cell receptor (beta chain). As yet, its antigen is unknown. The V gene's germline CDR1 is SGHAT and CDR2 FQNNGV. The CDR3 runs to 15 residues. The junction had 4 bases not matched to a gene; V was cut back by 5 bases and J by 0 bases. Some clones are missing from TCRdb's copy, which holds only in-frame ones; the method was immunoSEQ multiplex PCR. The table shows 240,000 or so clones, with approximately 95% occurring only once. The sample is drawn from a study of T cell responses to AZD1222 COVID-19 vaccine. Study context: Pooled in the analysis were second doses at about 4 or about 12 weeks.

Notes on the study in general: AZD1222 recipients seropositive at baseline numbered only 6 or 7. Clonal diversity was possibly underestimated; the donors were predominantly white British and more often female.

The chain links TRBV11-2 to TRBJ2-7; 10 nucleotides line up with TRBD2. The receptor was isolated from an adult in good health. Sequenced material: peripheral blood, taken on day 0 of AZD1222 vaccination. The CDR3 loop is CASSTLAGFSYEQYF. The CDR3 nucleotides are TGTGCCAGCAGCACACTAGCGGGGTTCTCCTACGAGCAGTACTTC.